The entry below describes one T cell receptor (beta chain). Its antigen is not yet known. Base qualities are not recorded, but no much larger clone differs from it by a single base. This specimen comes from a study of blood T cell repertoires in COVID-19 (dated by TCRdb to the early 2020s). For the study in its entirety: The collaborator samples originated in the United States, Italy and Spain and spanned the acute and convalescent phases of COVID-19. The repertoires were released in a freely available public database meant as a resource for research on the immune response to SARS-CoV-2. A de-identified subject ID, COVID-19 status, age in years and sex were almost always included in the sample metadata. The prospective study material was composed of cDNA or gDNA derived from T cells, B-cell-depleted T cells, or PBMCs. The samples were drawn from the first 160 participants of the ongoing ImmuneRACE study and from 1,200 or so subjects provided by 6 global collaborators. HLA class I and class II types, where available, came from metadata supplied by the sample provider rather than from assay-based typing. Subjects who had been exposed to COVID-19, were actively infected with it, or had recovered from it provided the deeply sampled blood TCRbeta repertoires that made up the dataset.

TCRbeta CDR3 regions were amplified from genomic DNA by means of the immunoSEQ Assay, a bias-controlled multiplex PCR. On the study's bioinformatics: Within the assay, amplification of reference gene primers was used to estimate how many nucleated cells each sample contained. Sequence reads were collapsed and filtered to measure the absolute abundance of every unique TCRbeta CDR3 rearrangement. Productive Simpson clonality was computed per sample as the square root of Simpson's diversity index over productive rearrangements. TCRdb provides this immuneACCESS table in a form limited to in-frame rearrangements. Some clones are lacking; in checked studies, under half of them reflect an unresolved V gene, and why the rest are absent is not known. The V and J calls and clone size come from that table; D and trimming were worked out from the DNA. A total of fewer than 110,000 clones appear in this sample, 89% of them only once. Of the sample, 3% to 4.5% falls within the top ten clones.

Each collaborating institution followed its own protocols to collect whole blood in K2EDTA tubes. For TCRbeta analysis, collaborator samples were shipped as frozen whole blood, as isolated PBMCs, or as DNA extracted from either sample type. Unmatched junction bases come to 3, with V trimmed by 2 bases and J by 10 bases. CDR1 and CDR2 are read off the germline V gene as SGHTA and FQGTGA. Counted from cysteine to phenylalanine, this CDR3 has 14 amino acids. Only the CDR3 region is kept as DNA, spanning 42 bases read in frame from base 1. General conclusions and limits of the study: How much clinical and demographic metadata was included differed by source and by participant, and the metadata was provided uncurated.

The TCR sequence derives from a woman in her sixties or seventies with acute or convalescent COVID-19. Sequencing was done on a sample of peripheral blood. Recombination connected TRBV7-3 to TRBJ2-1, with 12 middle bases fitting TRBD2. The CDR3 region: CASSLGLAGREQFF. DNA sequence: TGTGCCAGCAGCTTAGGACTAGCGGGACGCGAGCAGTTCTTC.